This is a list of T cell receptor beta chains from one sample in a study of blood T cell repertoires in COVID-19. Only in-frame clones appear in the TCRdb table, and some are missing; sequencing was by immunoSEQ multiplex PCR. The data contain about 340,000 clones, about nine tenths of them singletons. Source material: peripheral blood. These receptors came from a woman in her seventies with COVID-19, enrolled during active disease. CDR3s include the opening cysteine and the closing phenylalanine or tryptophan. D genes are given only for firm matches. The size entry is marked missing in some rows and otherwise reads once, few, many or a size class.

once | TRBJ2-5 | TRBV9 | - | TGTGCCAGCAGCGCCACGGGGGGCCAGGGGGAGACCCAGTACTTC | CASSATGGQGETQYF
once | TRBJ1-1 | TRBV19 | - | TGTGCCAGTAGTATGGGCCAGGGGACGGACACTGAAGCTTTCTTT | CASSMGQGTDTEAFF
- | TRBJ2-2 | TRBV30 | - | TGTGCCTGGAGTCGAGGTTCCGGGGAGCTGTTTTTT | CAWSRGSGELFF
- | TRBJ2-7 | TRBV30 | - | TGTGCCAGAACGACAGGTACCTACGAGCAGTACTTC | CARTTGTYEQYF
- | TRBJ1-1 | TRBV7-2 | TRBD1 | TGTGCCAGCAGCATAATTCCGGGACAGGGGATGACTGAAGCTTTCTTT | CASSIIPGQGMTEAFF
- | TRBJ1-3 | TRBV27 | TRBD1 | TGTGCCAGCAGACAGGGGGCTGGAAACACCATATATTTT | CASRQGAGNTIYF
- | TRBJ1-6 | TRBV30 | TRBD1 | TGTGCCTGGAGTCCCCGGACAGGGATTAGTTCACCCCTCCACTTT | CAWSPRTGISSPLHF
- | TRBJ2-3 | TRBV5-1 | TRBD1 | TGCGCCAGCAGCTTGGGCGGGACAGGGGTTGCAGATACGCAGTATTTT | CASSLGGTGVADTQYF
- | TRBJ1-1 | TRBV5-6 | - | TGTGCCAGCAGTCGGGACACGAACACTGAAGCTTTCTTT | CASSRDTNTEAFF
- | TRBJ2-3 | TRBV5-4 | TRBD1 | TGTGCCAGCAGCTTGAAGGCAGGGGGCGCAGATACGCAGTATTTT | CASSLKAGGADTQYF
- | TRBJ1-5 | TRBV27 | - | TGTGCCAGCAGTCCCCTGGGAGGGGCTCTCCATCAGCCCCAGCATTTT | CASSPLGGALHQPQHF
- | TRBJ2-7 | TRBV7-3 | - | TGTGCCAGCAGCATTACAGGGTACAACGAGCAGTACTTC | CASSITGYNEQYF
- | TRBJ1-4 | TRBV12-3/TRBV12-4 | TRBD1 | TGTGCCAGCATGATCGGGAGGGGGCGGTTGTTTTTT | CASMIGRGRLFF
few | TRBJ2-7 | TRBV6-2/TRBV6-3 | - | TGTGCCAGCAGTTACGGGCAGGGTGTATACGAGCAGTACTTC | CASSYGQGVYEQYF
once | TRBJ1-2 | TRBV5-1 | TRBD1 | TGCGCCAGCAGCTCCCCACCGGGACAGTCCTCCGGTGGCTACACCTTC | CASSSPPGQSSGGYTF
few | TRBJ1-1 | TRBV3-1/TRBV3-2 | TRBD1 | TGTGCCAGCAGCCAAGATAGAAGGACAGGGGACACTGAAGCTTTCTTT | CASSQDRRTGDTEAFF
- | TRBJ2-7 | TRBV6-2/TRBV6-3 | - | TGTGCCAGCACCCCGCGGGGTATCTCCTACGAGCAGTACTTC | CASTPRGISYEQYF
- | TRBJ2-7 | TRBV27 | - | TGTGCCAGCAGTTTGCGCAGGCCGGTTTCCTACGAGCAGTACTTC | CASSLRRPVSYEQYF
few | TRBJ1-1 | TRBV4-1 | TRBD1 | TGCGCCAGCAGCCTCGACAGGGCTACTGAAGCTTTCTTT | CASSLDRATEAFF
- | TRBJ1-1 | TRBV24-1 | TRBD1 | TGTGCCACCAGTGGCCTGGGACAGGGAAACACTGAAGCTTTCTTT | CATSGLGQGNTEAFF
- | TRBJ1-2 | TRBV7-2 | TRBD1 | TGTGCCAGCAGTTTACTGACAGGGGTCGGCTACACCTTC | CASSLLTGVGYTF
- | TRBJ2-1 | TRBV5-1 | - | TGCGCCAGCAGCTTGGGACAGGCTCTCTCCTACAATGAGCAGTTCTTC | CASSLGQALSYNEQFF
- | TRBJ2-3 | TRBV19 | TRBD2 | TGTGCCAGTACCGCGGGCGGGGGTGGCACAGATACGCAGTATTTT | CASTAGGGGTDTQYF
- | TRBJ2-1 | TRBV18 | TRBD1 | TGTGCCAGCTCACCAGAATTAGGACAGGGGGTCGGAAGGCAGTTCTTC | CASSPELGQGVGRQFF
- | TRBJ2-3 | TRBV2 | TRBD2 | TGTGCCAGCACTATAGCGGGGGGGAAGGATACGCAGTATTTT | CASTIAGGKDTQYF
- | TRBJ2-1 | TRBV27 | TRBD2 | TGTGCCAGCAGTTTAGGACTAGCGGGGTCCTACAATGAGCAGTTCTTC | CASSLGLAGSYNEQFF
- | TRBJ1-1 | TRBV9 | - | TGTGCCAGCAGCGTAGATCCCGGAGTTCTCACTGAAGCTTTCTTT | CASSVDPGVLTEAFF
- | TRBJ1-1 | TRBV7-9 | - | TGTGCCAGCAGCTTAGTTTCGCGAGATGAAGCTTTCTTT | CASSLVSRDEAFF
- | TRBJ1-5 | TRBV9 | TRBD1 | TGTGCCAGCAGCGTAGGCGGACAGGGGAGGGATCAGCCCCAGCATTTT | CASSVGGQGRDQPQHF
- | TRBJ1-5 | TRBV27 | - | TGTGCCAGCAGTTTGGTACAGGATAAGCCCCAGCATTTT | CASSLVQDKPQHF
- | TRBJ2-7 | TRBV6-6 | - | TGTGCCAGCAGTTCTGCTACGTCCTCCTACGAGCAGTACTTC | CASSSATSSYEQYF
- | TRBJ2-5 | TRBV7-8 | TRBD2 | TGTGCCAGCAGCCCTTGGGGGGCGGGGGGAGAGACCCAGTACTTC | CASSPWGAGGETQYF
once | TRBJ1-6 | TRBV28 | - | TGTGCCAGCAGTTTTTGGGGGGTTATAGGTTCACCCCTCCACTTT | CASSFWGVIGSPLHF
- | TRBJ1-1 | TRBV6-5 | - | TGTGCCAGCAGTTCCTCCCTGAACACAGTTGAAGCTTTCTTT | CASSSSLNTVEAFF
- | TRBJ2-1 | TRBV10-3 | - | TGTGCCATCAGTGTAGGAGGGCTCCGCAATGAGCAGTTCTTC | CAISVGGLRNEQFF
once | TRBJ1-3 | TRBV6-5 | TRBD1 | TGTGCCAGCAGTTCCACAGGGGCCGCCGGAAACACCATATATTTT | CASSSTGAAGNTIYF
- | TRBJ2-7 | TRBV10-2 | - | TGCGCCAGCAGGGAGTCCGGGGGTCAGTACTTC | CASRESGGQYF
- | TRBJ1-2 | TRBV4-1 | - | TGCGCCAGCAGCCAAGAGTTAGAAGACAGGACTAACTATGGCTACACCTTC | CASSQELEDRTNYGYTF
- | TRBJ1-1 | TRBV11-2 | - | TGTGCCAGCAGCTTAGCCGCAGGCGCGAACACTGAAGCTTTCTTT | CASSLAAGANTEAFF
- | TRBJ1-2 | TRBV2 | TRBD1 | TGTGCCAGCAGTGAGACAGGGTTGCAAGGCTACACCTTC | CASSETGLQGYTF
- | TRBJ1-1 | TRBV23-1 | TRBD1 | TGCGCCAGCAGACGGGGGACAGTTAACACTGAAGCTTTCTTT | CASRRGTVNTEAFF
- | TRBJ1-2 | TRBV10-2 | TRBD1 | TGCGCCAGCAGTGCCACAGGGGAATATGGCTACACCTTC | CASSATGEYGYTF
- | TRBJ1-5 | TRBV5-8 | - | TGTGCCAGCACCGTAGACAGAAATCAGCCCCAGCATTTT | CASTVDRNQPQHF
few | TRBJ2-5 | TRBV2 | - | TGTGCCAGCAGTAACAGGGTAGAGACCCAGTACTTC | CASSNRVETQYF
- | TRBJ2-1 | TRBV19 | - | TGTGCCAGTACATACGGGGGTAATGAGCAGTTCTTC | CASTYGGNEQFF
- | TRBJ1-4 | TRBV9 | TRBD1 | TGTGCCAGCAGCGTAGAGGGACAGAGGAATGAAAAACTGTTTTTT | CASSVEGQRNEKLFF
- | TRBJ1-1 | TRBV18 | - | TGTGCCAGCTCACCACCCGGGACACCGGTGAACACTGAAGCTTTCTTT | CASSPPGTPVNTEAFF
- | TRBJ2-7 | TRBV7-9 | TRBD1 | TGTGCCAGCAGCTTTCTCCGGGACAGGGGGTACGAGCAGTACTTC | CASSFLRDRGYEQYF
- | TRBJ2-1 | TRBV5-1 | TRBD2 | TGCGCCAGCAGTCAGGGGACTAGCAGCGGTGAGCAGTTCTTC | CASSQGTSSGEQFF
- | TRBJ1-2 | TRBV4-2 | - | TGTGCCAGCAGCCAAGATCTAACAGAACAGCTTTATGGCTACACCTTC | CASSQDLTEQLYGYTF
- | TRBJ1-4 | TRBV19 | TRBD1 | TGTGCCAGTAGTCGAACCGGGACAGCCTCTGAAAAACTGTTTTTT | CASSRTGTASEKLFF
- | TRBJ1-2 | TRBV9 | TRBD1 | TGTGCCAGCAGCGTGGGACAGGGGGACTATGGCTACACCTTC | CASSVGQGDYGYTF
- | TRBJ1-3 | TRBV19 | TRBD1 | TGTGCCAGTAGGGCCCTCGGGACAGCTGGAAACACCATATATTTT | CASRALGTAGNTIYF
once | TRBJ1-4 | TRBV2 | TRBD1 | TGTGCCAGCAACCGACAGGGCGGAACTAATGAAAAACTGTTTTTT | CASNRQGGTNEKLFF
few | TRBJ2-7 | TRBV11-2 | TRBD1 | TGTGCCAGCAGCGATACAAAAGTGGGACAGCCGGAGGAGCAGTACTTC | CASSDTKVGQPEEQYF
- | TRBJ2-2 | TRBV19 | TRBD1 | TGTGCCAGTACGGGCAGGGGGATAACCGGGGAGCTGTTTTTT | CASTGRGITGELFF
- | TRBJ1-3 | TRBV9 | - | TGTGCCAGCAGCGTAGTGGCAGGGATATCTGGAAACACCATATATTTT | CASSVVAGISGNTIYF